This passage covers 22 T cell receptor beta chains from one sample sequenced in a study of T cells after yellow fever vaccination. One entry per CDR3 protein, called by TCRdb with MiXCR from the 5' RACE reads. The sample includes 150,000 to 200,000 distinct CDR3 sequences, 9.5% to 11% of them seen just once. This sample comprised CD8+ T cells sorted from PBMCs, obtained 15 days after the yellow fever booster vaccination. These TCRs come from a man aged 18 to 30 who received the YFV17D yellow fever vaccine.

This sequence joins TRBV4-1 and TRBJ1-2; D is unclear. Trimming left V 0 bases short and J 4 bases short, with 12 bases between. Germline V gene sequence: CDR1 MGHRA, CDR2 YSYEKL. The CDR3 spans 15 residues. CDR3 loop: CASSQEEGRAYGYTF. CDR3 sequence (DNA): TGCGCCAGCAGCCAAGAAGAGGGCAGAGCCTATGGCTACACCTTC.

In its sample, this clonotype was seen a few times. V is TRBV29-1 and J is TRBJ1-1; D gene uncertain. Germline-derived CDR1 and CDR2 are SQVTM and ANQGSEA. This CDR3 is 14 amino acids long. V lost 6 bases and J lost 0, with 14 bases in between. Here the CDR3 DNA reads TGCAGCGTCTTCCGACCGAGGTTGAACACTGAAGCTTTCTTT. This sequence encodes CSVFRPRLNTEAFF.

The J gene is TRBJ2-1, the V gene TRBV5-1; 7 bases line up with TRBD1. This CDR3 region has 14 residues. Germline V lookup: CDR1 SGHRS, CDR2 YFSETQ. V lost 0 bases to trimming and J lost 8 bases; unmatched junction nucleotides: 5. CDR3 nucleotide sequence: TGCGCCAGCAGCTTGGAAACAGGGGTGGATGAGCAGTTCTTC. The encoded protein is CASSLETGVDEQFF.

This clonotype has ten or more counts. The chain links TRBV3-1 to TRBJ2-3; D unclear. The germline V gene encodes CDR1 LGHDT and CDR2 YNNKEL (reference sequence). The CDR3 sequence is 15 residues long. The V gene lost 0 bases and the J gene lost 0 bases, with 7 bases spanning the gap. The CDR3 coding sequence is TGTGCCAGCAGCCAAGAATGGCGCAGCACAGATACGCAGTATTTT. It is translated as CASSQEWRSTDTQYF.

V is TRBV7-9 and J is TRBJ2-2, with 8 nucleotides matching TRBD1. Germline CDR1 SEHNR, CDR2 FQNEAQ (reference sequence). CDR3 size: 17 residues. Trimming at V came to 0 bases and at J to 1 base, leaving 4 bases not matched to a gene. The CDR3: CASSLAPGTGNTGELFF. The CDR3, as DNA: TGTGCCAGCAGCTTAGCCCCCGGGACAGGGAACACCGGGGAGCTGTTTTTT.

This clonotype was observed a few times. The V call is TRBV7-2, the J call TRBJ2-3; a weak D match, TRBD2 (5 bases). The length of the CDR3 is 14 residues. Germline-derived CDR1 and CDR2 are SGHTA and FQGNSA. Trimming took 3 bases from V and 5 from J, leaving 12 bases between them. The chain's CDR3 is CASSLYGKGDTQYF. The CDR3 coding sequence is TGTGCCAGCAGCTTGTACGGGAAAGGAGATACGCAGTATTTT.

The V and J genes are TRBV7-8 and TRBJ1-5; D uncertain. The CDR3 is 17 amino acids. Germline V CDR1 and CDR2: SGHVS, FQNEAQ. Trimming removed 1 base at V and 3 bases at J, with 16 bases between. CDR3 DNA: TGTGCCAGCAGCTTAGGGTCTATAGTCGGGCCCAATCAGCCCCAGCATTTT. Its protein product is CASSLGSIVGPNQPQHF.

The chain joins TRBV4-1 to TRBJ2-7; D is possibly TRBD2 (6 bases). The CDR3 consists of 15 residues. V lost 1 base and J 3 bases, leaving 13 bases between the germline ends. In germline, CDR1 is MGHRA, CDR2 YSYEKL. The CDR3 is CASSQVLSGDYEQYF. Here the CDR3 DNA reads TGCGCCAGCAGCCAAGTATTATCGGGGGACTACGAGCAGTACTTC.

This clonotype was counted a few times. The V call is TRBV4-1, the J call TRBJ1-1; D perhaps matches TRBD1 (5 bases). The V gene's germline CDR1 is MGHRA and CDR2 YSYEKL. V was pared by 0 bases and J by 5 bases, with 10 bases between. The CDR3 has 14 residues. For the CDR3, the DNA is TGCGCCAGCAGCCAAGAACCAGGGAGGACTGAAGCTTTCTTT. This sequence encodes CASSQEPGRTEAFF.

The sample holds a few counts of this clonotype. The chain combines TRBV20-1 with TRBJ2-3; D remains unclear. Germline assignment: CDR1 DFQATT and CDR2 SNEGSKA (reference sequence). The CDR3 has 14 amino acids. Trimming removed 5 bases from V and 0 bases from J, with 12 bases in between. The chain's CDR3 is CSAASFASTDTQYF. DNA of the CDR3: TGCAGTGCTGCCTCATTCGCTAGCACAGATACGCAGTATTTT.

This clonotype was seen a handful of times. V and J are TRBV12-3 or TRBV12-4 and TRBJ2-1; 8 nucleotides match TRBD1. The V gene end was trimmed by 6 bases and the J gene end by 6 bases; junction bases not matched to a gene: 4. This CDR3 has 13 amino acids. CDR3 residues: CASSDRGINEQFF. CDR3 nucleotide sequence: TGTGCCAGCAGCGACAGGGGCATCAATGAGCAGTTCTTC.

The rearrangement joins TRBV4-2 to TRBJ1-1; D not resolved. CDR3 length equals 15 residues. The V and J ends lost 0 bases and 0 bases respectively, with 8 bases between them. CDR1 and CDR2 (germline): LGHNA, YNFKEQ. CDR3 amino acids: CASSQDPLLNTEAFF. The CDR3 DNA follows: TGTGCCAGCAGCCAAGATCCCCTGCTGAACACTGAAGCTTTCTTT.

CDR3 sequence (DNA): TGTGCCAGCAGTCTGGGGACTACCACCTACGAGCAGTACTTC. This sequence encodes CASSLGTTTYEQYF. V usage is TRBV12-3 or TRBV12-4 and J usage is TRBJ2-7, with TRBD2 matching 7 bases. The CDR3 sequence is 14 residues long. Trimming cost V 5 bases and J 2 bases; bases outside gene matches: 6.

The gene calls are TRBV7-2 and TRBJ1-4, with D possibly being TRBD1 (6 bases). This CDR3 has 17 amino acids. The V gene lost 5 bases and the J gene lost 3 bases, with 19 bases spanning the gap. Germline CDR1 SGHTA, CDR2 FQGNSA. As DNA, the CDR3 is TGTGCCAGCAGCGAGCGCTTCACAGGGATACCTAATGAAAAACTGTTTTTT. Its protein product is CASSERFTGIPNEKLFF.

This rearrangement joins TRBV27 to TRBJ1-4; D is undetermined. The V end lost 3 bases, the J end lost 4 bases, and 9 bases lay between the germline ends. CDR1 is MNHEY, CDR2 SMNVEV, per germline (reference sequence). The CDR3 is made up of 14 amino acids. CDR3 bases: TGTGCCAGCAGTTTGGCAGGTCTTAATGAAAAACTGTTTTTT. This sequence encodes CASSLAGLNEKLFF. The full variable domain, completed using reference TRBV27 and TRBJ1-4, is EAQVTQNPRYLITVTGKKLTVTCSQNMNHEYMSWYRQDPGLGLRQIYYSMNVEVTDKGDVPEGYKVSRKEKRNFPLILESPSPNQTSLYFCASSLAGLNEKLFFGSGTQLSVL.

This clonotype appeared a few times. The rearrangement joins TRBV7-6 to TRBJ2-5; maybe TRBD1 (6 bases). CDR3 size: 16 residues. Germline CDR1 and CDR2: SGHVS and FNYEAQ. V dropped 2 bases and J dropped 5 bases, with 18 bases sitting between them. The CDR3 spells CASSLSSGERGETQYF. The CDR3 DNA sequence: TGTGCCAGCAGCTTATCATCCGGGGAGAGGGGGGAGACCCAGTACTTC.

Only a few counts were recorded for this clonotype. J is TRBJ2-1 and V is TRBV15; D tentatively reads TRBD1 or TRBD2 (5 bases each). Trimming took 5 bases from V and 5 from J, leaving 19 bases between them. The CDR3 loop spans 16 amino acids. Germline V gene data show CDR1 as LNHNV and CDR2 as YYDKDF (reference sequence). The CDR3 DNA reads TGTGCCACCAGCGGGACCGGCCAGAAGGATCACAATGAGCAGTTCTTC. Translation: CATSGTGQKDHNEQFF. Complete variable domain (other parts from reference TRBV15 and TRBJ2-1): DAMVIQNPRYQVTQFGKPVTLSCSQTLNHNVMYWYQQKSSQAPKLLFHYYDKDFNNEADTPDNFQSRRPNTSFCFLDIRSPGLGDTAMYLCATSGTGQKDHNEQFFGPGTRLTVL.

This clonotype has only a few counts. This sequence joins TRBV7-6 and TRBJ2-1; a weak D match, TRBD1 (5 bases). Trimming removed 0 bases at V and 10 bases at J, with 16 bases between. This CDR3 has 15 amino acids. Germline CDR1 SGHVS, CDR2 FNYEAQ. CDR3 in amino acids: CASSLASTGRAEQFF. CDR3 nucleotides: TGTGCCAGCAGCTTAGCTAGTACCGGCAGGGCCGAGCAGTTCTTC. Supplemented by reference TRBV7-6 and TRBJ2-1, the full variable domain reads GAGVSQSPRYKVTKRGQDVALRCDPISGHVSLYWYRQALGQGPEFLTYFNYEAQQDKSGLPNDRFSAERPEGSISTLTIQRTEQRDSAMYRCASSLASTGRAEQFFGPGTRLTVL.

CDR3 region: CSVEDQRGESYEQYF. The CDR3 nucleotides read TGCAGCGTTGAAGATCAGAGGGGGGAGTCCTACGAGCAGTACTTC. The chain combines TRBV29-1 with TRBJ2-7, with D perhaps TRBD1 or TRBD2 (6 bases each). From germline, CDR1 is SQVTM and CDR2 ANQGSEA. This CDR3 has 15 residues. V gave up 0 bases and J gave up 1 base, with 13 bases separating them.

This clonotype was counted between two and nine times. In nucleotides, the CDR3 is TGTGCCAGCAGTTTTGCGGGGGGCCGGGTTTCGAACACCGGGGAGCTGTTTTTT. Its translation: CASSFAGGRVSNTGELFF. The chain uses TRBV28 and TRBJ2-2; TRBD2 aligns across 8 bases. The CDR3 is 18 residues long. Trimming cost V 3 bases and J 0 bases; bases outside gene matches: 9. The germline CDR1 and CDR2 sequences are MDHEN and SYDVKM.

J is TRBJ2-3 and V is TRBV20-1; D is unclear. CDR3 length: 15 amino acids. Germline loops: CDR1 DFQATT, CDR2 SNEGSKA (reference sequence). V gave up 4 bases and J gave up 2 bases, with 16 bases separating them. CDR3 sequence: CSANPLPPSTDTQYF. CDR3 coding DNA: TGCAGTGCTAACCCACTCCCCCCATCCACAGATACGCAGTATTTT.

The chain uses TRBV2 and TRBJ2-3; D not certain. The CDR3 runs 14 residues. Per the germline V gene, CDR1 is SNHLY and CDR2 is FYNNEI. Deletions cut 10 bases from V and 4 bases from J, with 18 bases between. This CDR3 reads CAIPYAEGSDTQYF. The CDR3 nucleotides read TGTGCCATACCCTACGCGGAAGGATCAGATACGCAGTATTTT.